Below, 5 T cell receptor beta chains from the same sample are listed, as sequenced in a study of T cells expressing NK-cell markers. TCRdb re-called the 5' RACE reads, yielding one record per CDR3 amino acid sequence without DNA. The sample data list fewer than 200,000 distinct CDR3 sequences. The sequencing input was blood T cells: a sorted CD56 or NKG2C T cell subset, CD4+ or CD8+ T cells, or bulk PBMC T cells (not recorded which). Source of these receptors: a woman between 18 and 70 years old in good health.

The chain joins TRBV7-3 to TRBJ2-2; TCRdb selects TRBD1, and the lack of DNA leaves this call unchecked. The CDR3 is 14 residues long. Germline V CDR1 and CDR2: SGHTA, FQGTGA. This chain's CDR3 is CASSLSSRGGELFF.

The chain carries TRBV5-1 and TRBJ1-2; TCRdb designates TRBD1, a call that cannot be tested without DNA. The CDR3 is 14 residues long. Germline V gene sequence: CDR1 SGHRS, CDR2 YFSETQ. CDR3: CASSSSGPDYGYTF.

This chain uses TRBV6-1 with TRBJ2-2; TCRdb outputs TRBD2, but without DNA this stays unchecked. Per germline, CDR1 MNHNS and CDR2 SASEGT. CDR3 length: 13 residues. The CDR3: CASRAPNTGELFF.

The chain has TRBV20-1 and TRBJ1-2; without DNA, the TCRdb call of TRBD1 cannot be checked. This CDR3 spans 14 amino acids. In germline, CDR1 is DFQATT, CDR2 SNEGSKA (reference sequence). CDR3 amino acids: CSARLTGTANGYTF.

The chain has TRBV6-5 and TRBJ2-3; TCRdb picks TRBD2, but there is no DNA to check that call. The CDR3 is 16 residues long. From germline, CDR1 is MNHEY and CDR2 SVGAGI. The CDR3 reads CASSYTGTSVTDTQYF.